The entry below gives a single TCR beta chain sequence along with its context. Its antigen is currently unknown. Starting from genomic DNA, TCR beta CDR3 was amplified through two-round multiplex PCR. The first PCR round targeted every TRBV and TRBJ gene with specific primers. TCRdb used MiXCR to reprocess the multiplex PCR reads, holding one entry per CDR3 protein. The sample includes about 15,000 distinct CDR3 sequences, roughly 26% of them seen just once. CDR1 and CDR2 (germline): SNHLY, FYNNEI. This CDR3 has 17 amino acids. V gave up 6 bases and J gave up 4 bases, with 22 bases separating them. The data belong to a study of prognosis after radiotherapy for stage I lung cancer. Broader study findings: Patients developing distant metastases showed lower Shannon entropy after stereotactic body radiation therapy. A difference in TRBV and TRBJ gene usage was reportedly seen between patients with and without metastases. Unique TCR clone counts dropped after stereotactic body radiation therapy, from a median of around 10,000 to 6,900.

This TCR was recovered from a donor aged 50 or older with non-small cell lung cancer. Sequencing used PBMCs, obtained before or after stereotactic body radiation therapy (not recorded which). This chain connects TRBV2 to TRBJ1-5, with D possibly being TRBD1 (6 bases). The CDR3 nucleotides are TGTGCCAGCAGCTCCACCCCGGTACAGGGTCAGAATCAGCCCCAGCATTTT. Encoded protein: CASSSTPVQGQNQPQHF. Combining the CDR3 with reference TRBV2 and TRBJ1-5 gives the whole variable domain EPEVTQTPSHQVTQMGQEVILRCVPISNHLYFYWYRQILGQKVEFLVSFYNNEISEKSEIFDDQFSVERPDGSNFTLKIRSTKLEDSAMYFCASSSTPVQGQNQPQHFGDGTRLSIL.